The 17 T cell receptor beta chains reported below all come from one sample, sequenced in a study of blood T cell repertoires in COVID-19. Repertoires were generated with immunoSEQ multiplex PCR, while TCRdb's copy carries only in-frame clones and drops some. The sample shows 80,000 to 95,000 clones, around 86% of them seen only once. The sequenced sample was peripheral blood. The receptors derive from a woman of 80 years or more with active or convalescent COVID-19.

The chain links TRBV4-1 to TRBJ2-5; D might be TRBD2 (5 bases). The CDR3 covers 19 residues. Germline V CDR1 and CDR2: MGHRA, YSYEKL. The V end was cut by 4 bases, the J end by 1 base, with 25 bases between. CDR3 nucleotide sequence: TGCGCCAGCAGCCCCCGAGGGTTGAGGAACTCAAAGATCCAAGAGACCCAGTACTTC. Translation: CASSPRGLRNSKIQETQYF.

The chain combines TRBV9 with TRBJ2-7; 9 nucleotides agree with TRBD1. From germline, CDR1 is SGDLS and CDR2 YYNGEE. This CDR3 has 15 residues. The V gene end was trimmed by 1 base and the J gene end by 5 bases; junction bases not matched to a gene: 7. The CDR3 region is CASSVTGTGSHEQYF. CDR3 DNA: TGTGCCAGCAGCGTAACCGGGACAGGGTCCCACGAGCAGTACTTC.

The rearrangement uses TRBV2 and TRBJ1-1; D gene ambiguous. CDR3 length equals 13 residues. Trimming took 4 bases from V and 1 from J, leaving 7 bases between them. The germline V gene encodes CDR1 SNHLY and CDR2 FYNNEI. Here the CDR3 reads CASSVGENTEAFF. CDR3 sequence (DNA): TGTGCCAGCAGTGTGGGAGAGAACACTGAAGCTTTCTTT.

The chain couples TRBV5-4 to TRBJ2-7; D is perhaps TRBD2 (7 bases). The CDR3 totals 16 residues. Germline values: CDR1 SGHNT, CDR2 YYREEE (reference sequence). V was cut by 7 bases and J by 3 bases, with 23 bases left in between. Here the CDR3 DNA reads TGTGCCAGCCGGTCTGGGGGGGGGCGCTTCGACTACGAGCAGTACTTC. Translation gives CASRSGGGRFDYEQYF. The entire variable domain, with the rest obtained from reference TRBV5-4 and TRBJ2-7, is as follows: ETGVTQSPTHLIKTRGQQVTLRCSSQSGHNTVSWYQQALGQGPQFIFQYYREEENGRGNFPPRFSGLQFPNYSSELNVNALELDDSALYLCASRSGGGRFDYEQYFGPGTRLTVT.

The gene calls are TRBV30 and TRBJ1-6; D not certain. Germline CDR1 and CDR2: GTSNPN and SVGIG (reference sequence). V was pared by 3 bases and J by 7 bases, with 19 bases between. This CDR3 has 16 residues. The CDR3 coding sequence is TGTGCCTGGAGCGGAGCATCGGTTTCCTCAAATTCACCCCTCCACTTT. Translating gives CAWSGASVSSNSPLHF.

The chain employs TRBV7-2 and TRBJ1-6; D might be TRBD1 (6 bases). The V end lost 5 bases, the J end lost 9 bases, and 20 bases lay between the germline ends. This CDR3 region has 16 residues. Germline V gene data show CDR1 as SGHTA and CDR2 as FQGNSA. The DNA of the CDR3 is TGTGCCAGCAGCCCACCGTTAGCAGGGGAATCTTCACCCCTCCACTTT. Translation: CASSPPLAGESSPLHF.

The chain employs TRBV30 and TRBJ1-1; weak D call: TRBD1 (5 bases). Trimming pared 3 bases from V and 5 bases from J, leaving 13 bases between. This CDR3 contains 13 residues. In germline, CDR1 is GTSNPN, CDR2 SVGIG (reference sequence). CDR3 region: CAWSPGDATEAFF. The DNA for the CDR3 is TGTGCCTGGAGCCCGGGGGATGCTACTGAAGCTTTCTTT.

The rearrangement joins TRBV11-3 to TRBJ2-5; 8 bases align to TRBD2. The CDR3 extends over 15 amino acids. Looked up from germline, CDR1 is SGHNT and CDR2 is YENEEA. Trimming cost V 2 bases and J 5 bases; bases outside gene matches: 7. This chain's CDR3 is CASSLTGGARETQYF. CDR3 sequence (DNA): TGTGCCAGCAGCTTAACCGGGGGGGCCCGGGAGACCCAGTACTTC.

V and J are TRBV4-1 and TRBJ2-7; D possibly corresponds to TRBD2 (6 bases). The germline gives CDR1 MGHRA, CDR2 YSYEKL. The V end lost 4 bases, the J end lost 6 bases, and 19 bases lay between the germline ends. This CDR3 is 15 amino acids long. CDR3: CASSRTGLAQGEQYF. As DNA, the CDR3 is TGCGCCAGCAGCCGGACGGGACTTGCTCAGGGCGAGCAGTACTTC.

This clone is classed as medium-sized (0.01 to 0.1%). V and J are TRBV27 and TRBJ2-7; D is perhaps TRBD1 (6 bases). V lost 5 bases to trimming and J lost 7 bases, with 12 bases between them. CDR3 length: 12 residues. Germline V gene lookup returns CDR1 MNHEY and CDR2 SMNVEV (reference sequence). The CDR3 loop reads CASSIPTGEQYF. The DNA for the CDR3 is TGTGCCAGCAGTATCCCCACAGGGGAGCAGTACTTC.

This chain joins TRBV7-2 and TRBJ2-3; 9 bases are a match to TRBD1. This CDR3 comprises 16 residues. Trimming at V came to 4 bases and at J to 7 bases, leaving 12 bases not matched to a gene. CDR1 and CDR2 (germline): SGHTA, FQGNSA. For the CDR3, the DNA is TGTGCCAGCAGCTACCATCACAGGGGGCGGATGAATACGCAGTATTTT. Residues: CASSYHHRGRMNTQYF.

The chain joins TRBV25-1 to TRBJ1-6, with D unclear. This CDR3 has 15 residues. Trimming pared 2 bases from V and 0 bases from J, leaving 5 bases between. Germline CDR1 and CDR2: MGHDK and SYGVNS. CDR3 region: CASSEASSYNSPLHF. As DNA, the CDR3 is TGTGCCAGCAGTGAAGCCAGCTCCTATAATTCACCCCTCCACTTT.

The rearrangement joins TRBV5-1 to TRBJ1-2; 8 nucleotides agree with TRBD1. The CDR3 is made up of 17 amino acids. CDR1 is SGHRS, CDR2 YFSETQ, per germline. Trimming at V came to 1 base and at J to 4 bases, leaving 12 bases not matched to a gene. CDR3 residues: CASSLQPDRAQTYGYTF. CDR3 nucleotides: TGCGCCAGCAGCTTGCAACCGGACAGGGCCCAAACCTATGGCTACACCTTC.

This chain uses TRBV19 with TRBJ2-3; 8 bases are shared with TRBD1. Germline V lookup: CDR1 LNHDA, CDR2 SQIVND (reference sequence). This CDR3 is 15 amino acids long. J was trimmed by 4 bases and V by 0 bases; bases with no gene match: 3. The CDR3 coding sequence is TGTGCCAGTAGTATAGACGAGACAGGGGCAGATACGCAGTATTTT. This sequence encodes CASSIDETGADTQYF.

The chain employs TRBV10-3 and TRBJ1-5; 10 bases align to TRBD1. CDR1 ENHRY and CDR2 SYGVKD come from the germline V gene. CDR3 length equals 16 residues. The V gene end was trimmed by 3 bases and the J gene end by 7 bases; junction bases not matched to a gene: 9. The CDR3 sequence is CAISERDRGDKQPQHF. In nucleotides, the CDR3 is TGTGCCATCAGTGAAAGGGACAGGGGTGACAAGCAGCCCCAGCATTTT.

This clone occurred a few times. This chain joins TRBV7-9 and TRBJ2-1; D is possibly TRBD1 (6 bases). Germline values: CDR1 SEHNR, CDR2 FQNEAQ (reference sequence). The germline V and J ends were trimmed by 5 bases and 0 bases, with 23 bases remaining between them. The CDR3 runs 19 residues. Here the CDR3 DNA reads TGTGCCAGCAGCCTAACAGGGAGCGGAGCGTACAGCTCCTACAATGAGCAGTTCTTC. As protein: CASSLTGSGAYSSYNEQFF.

This chain uses TRBV12-5 with TRBJ2-2; perhaps TRBD1 as D (5 bases). This CDR3 contains 14 residues. The germline V and J ends were trimmed by 7 bases and 0 bases, with 9 bases remaining between them. CDR1 is LGHNT, CDR2 FRNRAP, per germline. The chain's CDR3 is CASDRPPNTGELFF. The CDR3 DNA sequence: TGTGCTAGTGACAGGCCACCGAACACCGGGGAGCTGTTTTTT.